The TCR beta chain under discussion was sequenced for a study of T cells in Graves' hyperthyroidism and ophthalmopathy (dated by TCRdb to between 2019 and 2020). In the study overall: Peripheral blood samples were taken at the time of initial diagnosis, prior to any treatment. TCR V-J signatures able to tell the groups apart were searched for in a discovery cohort of 90 to 100 patients, of whom 43 had Graves' ophthalmopathy and more than 55 had stable Graves' hyperthyroidism. Whether ophthalmopathy could be predicted prospectively was tested in an independent validation cohort made up of 18 to 20 hyperthyroidism patients plus 17 patients who later progressed to ophthalmopathy. The approximately 98 discovery patients were randomly divided into training and test sets at a 7:3 ratio. In roughly six Graves' hyperthyroidism patients, the study also compared T-cell repertoires from thyroid tissue with T-cell repertoires from blood. After sampling, hyperthyroidism patients received methimazole starting at 30 mg daily, and ophthalmopathy patients received high-dose intravenous methylprednisolone. The paper reports TCR Vbeta CDR3 sequencing of approximately 140 peripheral blood samples: approximately 41 ophthalmopathy, over 70 hyperthyroidism and around 17 progressor patients.

Study-wide conclusions, independent of this receptor: During validation, the model predicted progression to ophthalmopathy a median of approximately 6 months ahead of onset, with just under 71% sensitivity and roughly 75% specificity. Sample size was not statistically predetermined, and investigators were not blinded to group allocation. Most expanded thyroid clonotypes (frequency above 0.001) were also detected in blood, a finding suggesting that blood repertoires may reflect thyroid immune responses. A model built on a 13 V-J signature distinguished ophthalmopathy from stable hyperthyroidism, reaching around 87% sensitivity and approximately 81% specificity in cross-validation and 80%/75% in testing.

The TCR beta CDR3 regions were amplified from RNA transcripts. For the first round of RT-PCR on the TCR CDR3, the HTBI primer set was used together with the Qiagen OneStep RT-PCR kit. Libraries were constructed in a second round of multiplex PCR, after which size selection and purification were performed. Sequencing of the libraries was done on an Illumina HiSeq2000 using paired-end 100 bp reads. From the authors' description of their analysis: SOAPnuke was used to process the raw data, removing reads that contained adapters or uncalled bases, had a mean Phred below 15, or lacked an exact match to the constant primer or identifier. High-quality paired reads were merged using COPE v1.2.5, and each unique nucleotide sequence was defined as a clonotype. Clonotypes were aligned to IMGT TRBV, TRBD and TRBJ reference segments using MiTCR v1.1. The analysis was restricted to V-J combinations with a frequency above 0.0001, which together covered 99.2% of the repertoires. A TCS score was defined as the ratio of F50 (clonal expansion) to E x V (chaos), with BLOSUM62-based TCRdist applied between CDR3 peptides within each V-J. Welch's t-statistics and random forest reduced approximately 520 V-J features to roughly 13, which were used in a naive Bayes classifier (R e1071). TCRdb reprocessing: public reads trimmed at Q25 with fastp, clones called with MiXCR, in-frame beta chains kept. CDR3 protein sequences are deduplicated, and each keeps its most common genes and DNA. Here the V and J calls rest on TCRdb's processing, not on the authors' analysis. The table for this sample lists about 200,000 distinct CDR3 sequences; about 15% of them were counted only once. The top ten clones comprise around 48% of the sample.

The CDR3 contains 15 residues, cysteine and phenylalanine counted. Only CDR3 DNA is held: 45 bases, read in frame from base 1. CDR1 is given as SGHTA and CDR2 as FQGTGA, both from the germline V gene. Graves' hyperthyroidism was defined as stable when no progression to ophthalmopathy occurred over 18 months of follow-up. Hyperthyroidism patients were aged 18 to 65 years and newly diagnosed, with disease duration of less than 2 months. Any patient with an uncontrolled infection, another autoimmune disease, pregnancy or lactation was excluded. Diagnoses relied on clinical symptoms, serum thyroxine and TRAb, thyroid ultrasound and orbital computed tomography. PBMCs were separated from around 9.1 ml of fresh peripheral blood using Ficoll-Paque density gradient centrifugation. Total RNA was extracted with Trizol reagent, and quality was checked on an Agilent 2100 Bioanalyzer. In the case of this clonotype: Its binding antigen is unknown. The junction shows a germline mismatch at one end, possibly a read error.

The sample taken for sequencing was blood. The rearrangement combines TRBV7-3 with TRBJ2-1, with the D segment identity uncertain. The receptor was derived from a woman in her forties or fifties with Graves' hyperthyroidism. The CDR3 region has the sequence CASSLTRSSYNEQFF. The DNA reads as follows: TGTGCCAGCAGCCTAACACGGAGCTCCTACAATGAGCAGTTCTTC.